One sample yielded the 21 T cell receptor beta chains listed below, sequenced in a study of blood T cell repertoires in COVID-19. Libraries were prepared by immunoSEQ multiplex PCR; TCRdb keeps only in-frame clonotypes and omits some of them. Here the sample spans approximately 210,000 clones, approximately 90% being singletons. The specimen sequenced was peripheral blood. The receptors derive from a young man with acute or convalescent COVID-19.

V is TRBV7-6 and J is TRBJ2-3; D is ambiguous. CDR1 is SGHVS and CDR2 is FNYEAQ in the germline V gene. Trimming pared 2 bases from V and 3 bases from J, leaving 3 bases between. The CDR3 loop spans 12 amino acids. CDR3 loop: CASSLLTDTQYF. The CDR3 coding sequence is TGTGCCAGCAGCTTACTGACAGATACGCAGTATTTT.

V usage is TRBV5-5 and J usage is TRBJ2-7; unclear D gene. Trimming cost V 2 bases and J 6 bases, with 12 bases left between them. The CDR3 totals 13 residues. CDR1 and CDR2 from the germline V gene are SGHKS and YYEKEE (reference sequence). The CDR3: CASSFVTVGEQYF. The CDR3 coding sequence is TGTGCCAGCAGCTTTGTTACAGTGGGCGAGCAGTACTTC. Full variable domain (remainder filled in from reference TRBV5-5 and TRBJ2-7): DAGVTQSPTHLIKTRGQQVTLRCSPISGHKSVSWYQQVLGQGPQFIFQYYEKEERGRGNFPDRFSARQFPNYSSELNVNALLLGDSALYLCASSFVTVGEQYFGPGTRLTVT.

The chain carries TRBV3-1 (or the pseudogene TRBV3-2) and TRBJ2-7; D is perhaps TRBD2 (6 bases). The germline CDR1 and CDR2 sequences are LGHDT and YNNKEL (reference sequence). The V end lost 4 bases, the J end lost 7 bases, and 14 bases lay between the germline ends. The CDR3 is 13 amino acids. CDR3 coding DNA: TGTGCCAGCAGCCTGAGGGCCGCGGGGGAGCAGTACTTC. Translating it yields CASSLRAAGEQYF.

V usage is TRBV19 and J usage is TRBJ2-6, with TRBD1 matching 10 bases. Germline loops: CDR1 LNHDA, CDR2 SQIVND (reference sequence). CDR3 length equals 16 residues. The junction had 8 bases not matched to a gene; V was cut back by 8 bases and J by 4 bases. CDR3 in amino acids: CASSPGQGTGANVLTF. CDR3 in DNA: TGTGCCAGTTCCCCGGGACAGGGGACCGGGGCCAACGTCCTGACTTTC.

The chain has TRBV28 and TRBJ1-5; D not resolved. Trimming stripped 2 bases from V and 1 base from J, with 6 bases between. CDR3 length: 14 residues. The germline V gene has CDR1 MDHEN and CDR2 SYDVKM. For the CDR3, the DNA is TGTGCCAGCAGTTTAGCCGGGAGCAATCAGCCCCAGCATTTT. It codes for CASSLAGSNQPQHF.

This chain links TRBV18 with TRBJ2-1, with 7 bases that match TRBD2. V lost 3 bases to trimming and J lost 0 bases; unmatched junction nucleotides: 5. The CDR3 runs to 16 residues. The germline CDR1 and CDR2 sequences are KGHSH and LQKENI. CDR3 nucleotides: TGTGCCAGCTCACCTTCTAGCGGACGCTCCTACAATGAGCAGTTCTTC. Protein product: CASSPSSGRSYNEQFF.

This clone appeared once. The chain is built from TRBV28 and TRBJ1-5, with TRBD1 matching 7 bases. The trim removed 5 bases at V and 4 bases at J, leaving 2 bases unmatched. The germline V gene has CDR1 MDHEN and CDR2 SYDVKM. This CDR3 comprises 13 residues. CDR3 residues: CASSTGANQPQHF. Here the CDR3 DNA reads TGTGCCAGCAGTACAGGGGCTAATCAGCCCCAGCATTTT.

For the CDR3, the DNA is TGTGCCAGTAGTATCAAGGGGGCGGTTGGGAATCAGCCCCAGCATTTT. It specifies CASSIKGAVGNQPQHF. The chain recombines TRBV19 with TRBJ1-5, with 7 bases matching TRBD1. The CDR3 is 16 residues long. Germline V CDR1 and CDR2: LNHDA, SQIVND (reference sequence). The trim removed 3 bases at V and 4 bases at J, leaving 9 bases unmatched.

The V gene is TRBV28, the J gene TRBJ1-6; 7 positions agree with TRBD1. V lost 6 bases to trimming and J lost 4 bases; unmatched junction nucleotides: 9. The CDR3 spans 16 residues. Looked up from germline, CDR1 is MDHEN and CDR2 is SYDVKM. CDR3 loop: CASSKEGQEYNSPLHF. The DNA of the CDR3 is TGTGCCAGCAGCAAAGAAGGACAGGAGTATAATTCACCCCTCCACTTT.

The rearrangement uses TRBV30 and TRBJ2-7; D call uncertain. The germline gives CDR1 GTSNPN, CDR2 SVGIG (reference sequence). The V and J ends lost 1 base and 1 base respectively, with 11 bases between them. The CDR3 spans 14 residues. Written as DNA, the CDR3 is TGTGCCTGGAGTGGTGGCCGATTATCCTACGAGCAGTACTTC. Translating gives CAWSGGRLSYEQYF.

V is TRBV9 and J is TRBJ2-1; D unclear. The germline V and J ends were trimmed by 0 bases and 5 bases, with 9 bases remaining between them. The CDR3 consists of 14 residues. Germline CDR1 and CDR2: SGDLS and YYNGEE. CDR3 DNA: TGTGCCAGCAGCGTAGGTATTACAGACAATGAGCAGTTCTTC. It is translated as CASSVGITDNEQFF.

The chain combines TRBV3-1 (or the pseudogene TRBV3-2) with TRBJ2-3, with 7 bases lining up with TRBD2. V lost 8 bases to trimming and J lost 2 bases; unmatched junction nucleotides: 7. From germline, CDR1 is LGHDT and CDR2 YNNKEL (reference sequence). CDR3 length: 14 amino acids. In DNA form, the CDR3 reads TGTGCCAGCGGGACTACCATTCCCACAGATACGCAGTATTTT. This encodes CASGTTIPTDTQYF.

This rearrangement joins TRBV6-1 to TRBJ1-5, with 8 nucleotides matching TRBD1. V was clipped by 2 bases and J by 5 bases; unmatched bases: 8. This CDR3 spans 16 amino acids. Per the germline V gene, CDR1 is MNHNS and CDR2 is SASEGT. CDR3: CASSETGTGIYQPQHF. Here the CDR3 DNA reads TGTGCCAGCAGTGAAACCGGGACAGGTATCTATCAGCCCCAGCATTTT.

V is TRBV7-9 and J is TRBJ1-4; D is unresolved. This CDR3 comprises 14 residues. V dropped 2 bases and J dropped 8 bases, with 12 bases sitting between them. Germline V gene sequence: CDR1 SEHNR, CDR2 FQNEAQ (reference sequence). Here the CDR3 DNA reads TGTGCCAGCAGCTTAACACTAGGTGCCGAAAAACTGTTTTTT. Translating it yields CASSLTLGAEKLFF.

This sequence joins TRBV4-2 and TRBJ2-7; 13 bases align to TRBD2. Germline CDR1 and CDR2: LGHNA and YNFKEQ. Trimming took 3 bases from V and 0 from J; bases not matched to a gene: 2. This CDR3 comprises 16 residues. The CDR3 region is CASSQTSGGTSYEQYF. The CDR3 DNA is TGTGCCAGCAGCCAGACTAGCGGGGGGACCTCCTACGAGCAGTACTTC.

This chain joins TRBV28 and TRBJ1-4; D is unresolved. This CDR3 has 14 amino acids. V dropped 4 bases and J dropped 6 bases, with 12 bases sitting between them. CDR1 and CDR2 (germline): MDHEN, SYDVKM. The CDR3 sequence is CASSSLEGYEKLFF. DNA for the CDR3: TGTGCCAGCAGTTCCTTGGAGGGTTATGAAAAACTGTTTTTT.

The sample holds one count of this clone. The genes are TRBV7-3 and TRBJ1-6; D gene uncertain. The CDR3 has 16 amino acids. The germline V gene has CDR1 SGHTA and CDR2 FQGTGA. V dropped 0 bases and J dropped 0 bases, with 6 bases sitting between them. As DNA, the CDR3 is TGTGCCAGCAGCTTAACCCGTAGCTCCTATAATTCACCCCTCCACTTT. It translates to CASSLTRSSYNSPLHF. The variable domain in full, completed from reference TRBV7-3 and TRBJ1-6, reads GAGVSQTPSNKVTEKGKYVELRCDPISGHTALYWYRQSLGQGPEFLIYFQGTGAADDSGLPNDRFFAVRPEGSVSTLKIQRTERGDSAVYLCASSLTRSSYNSPLHFGNGTRLTVT.

The chain couples TRBV23-1 to TRBJ1-2, with D maybe TRBD1 (5 bases). TRBV23-1 has ORF status, its function being uncertain. The CDR3 is 18 amino acids. The V gene lost 4 bases and the J gene lost 1 base, with 22 bases spanning the gap. CDR3 nucleotide sequence: TGCGCCAGCAGTCTCTCGGACAAGCCCGGAGATGTTAACTATGGCTACACCTTC. It yields the protein CASSLSDKPGDVNYGYTF.

This clone was seen once. The J gene is TRBJ1-2, the V gene TRBV28; D not certain. Trimming cost V 2 bases and J 5 bases, with 12 bases left between them. In germline, CDR1 is MDHEN, CDR2 SYDVKM. The length of the CDR3 is 14 residues. The CDR3 is CASSLVVQDYGYTF. For the CDR3, the DNA is TGTGCCAGCAGTTTAGTGGTTCAGGATTATGGCTACACCTTC.

This chain joins TRBV19 and TRBJ2-1; TRBD1 agrees at 7 bases. The CDR3 is 13 residues long. With V trimmed by 8 bases and J by 5 bases, 6 bases remained unmatched. Germline values: CDR1 LNHDA, CDR2 SQIVND (reference sequence). CDR3 bases: TGTGCCAGTGAAAGGGGGCTAGACAATGAGCAGTTCTTC. Translating it yields CASERGLDNEQFF.

V is TRBV5-5 and J is TRBJ2-2; 9 bases map to TRBD1. The CDR3 is 14 amino acids. Unmatched junction bases numbered 4, after V lost 5 bases and J lost 5 bases. Germline V CDR1 and CDR2: SGHKS, YYEKEE (reference sequence). CDR3 nucleotide sequence: TGTGCCAGCAGGCCGGGACAGGGAACCGGGGAGCTGTTTTTT. Protein: CASRPGQGTGELFF.